This TCR beta chain was obtained from a study of OX40 agonist ivuxolimab in advanced cancers. Regarding the study as a whole: The work left the antigen specificity of expanded peripheral T cells undetermined.

CDR3 length equals 11 residues. Per the germline V gene, CDR1 is DFQATT and CDR2 is SNEGSKA (reference sequence). V lost 6 bases to trimming and J lost 8 bases, with 10 bases between them. On this clone itself: Its antigen is as yet unknown.

Data came from immunoSEQ multiplex PCR; TCRdb stores just in-frame clones and leaves some out. The table lists approximately 81,000 clones, about 88% of them singletons. The sequence was collected from an adult with an advanced solid tumor such as melanoma, head and neck, liver or kidney cancer. The chain combines TRBV20-1 with TRBJ1-4, with D unresolved. The specimen comprised CD4+ or CD8+ T cells sorted from blood, sampled in a trial of the OX40 agonist ivuxolimab. The chain's CDR3 is CSAQQREKLFF. For the CDR3, the DNA is TGCAGTGCACAGCAGCGCGAAAAACTGTTTTTT.